The clone carrying this T cell receptor beta chain has at least ten counts. The antigen is unknown. The observed sequence ends 3 residues before the CDR3 terminus, with the missing tail filled in from the germline J gene. CDR3 length: 15 amino acids. V gave up 5 bases and J gave up 2 bases, with 10 bases separating them. Germline CDR1 SGHTA, CDR2 FQGNSA. This entry comes from a study of T cell clonality in common variable immunodeficiency. General study findings and limits: CVID subjects showed higher TCRbeta clonality than healthy controls.

Here immunoSEQ multiplex PCR was the method, and the copy in TCRdb shows in-frame clones only, minus some. There are 35,000 to 50,000 clones in the sample, none observed a single time. The receptor's source is a person aged 18 to 70 in good health. Sequencing input: peripheral blood mononuclear cells. The gene calls are TRBV7-2 and TRBJ2-6; D possibly uses TRBD1 or TRBD2 (5 bases each). The CDR3 loop reads CASSARGAGANVLTF. The sequenced CDR3 bases are TGTGCCAGCAGCGCTAGAGGGGCTGGGGCCAACGTC.